This paragraph covers one T cell receptor beta chain sequence. The sample is drawn from a study of control samples from healthy donors and cancer patients. TCRdb's table, derived via immunoSEQ multiplex PCR, lists solely in-frame clones and lacks some. This table has tens of thousands of clones, approximately 94% appearing once. In germline, CDR1 is SGHNT, CDR2 YYREEE (reference sequence). V shed 7 bases and J shed 2 bases, with 13 bases lying between them. CDR3 length: 13 residues. The V gene is TRBV5-4, the J gene TRBJ2-7, with a weak D call TRBD2 (6 bases). This receptor was obtained from a man in his fifties or sixties in good health. Material: blood. The chain's CDR3 is CASFDTGAYEQYF. CDR3 bases: TGTGCCAGCTTCGATACGGGAGCCTACGAGCAGTACTTC.